This T cell receptor beta chain was sequenced in a study of blood T cell repertoires in COVID-19. Enrollees, roughly 18 to 89 years old, lived in 24 US areas. Assignments of participants to cohorts depended upon their own reported clinical history. Produced via immunoSEQ multiplex PCR; TCRdb's table is partial and in-frame only. Of about 180,000 clones listed, over 75% are singletons. The TCR sequence derives from a human donor with acute COVID-19. The donor label of this sample is uncertain. Sequencing was carried out using PBMCs or T cells enriched from blood (not recorded which).

The CDR3 bases are TGCGCCAGCAGCCGAGCGACAGGGGCCACTGAAGCTTTCTTT. Translated: CASSRATGATEAFF. This chain joins TRBV4-3 and TRBJ1-1; 8 bases are shared with TRBD1. The CDR3 covers 14 residues. The junction had 5 bases not matched to a gene; V was cut back by 4 bases and J by 4 bases. Germline values: CDR1 LGHNA, CDR2 YSLEER.